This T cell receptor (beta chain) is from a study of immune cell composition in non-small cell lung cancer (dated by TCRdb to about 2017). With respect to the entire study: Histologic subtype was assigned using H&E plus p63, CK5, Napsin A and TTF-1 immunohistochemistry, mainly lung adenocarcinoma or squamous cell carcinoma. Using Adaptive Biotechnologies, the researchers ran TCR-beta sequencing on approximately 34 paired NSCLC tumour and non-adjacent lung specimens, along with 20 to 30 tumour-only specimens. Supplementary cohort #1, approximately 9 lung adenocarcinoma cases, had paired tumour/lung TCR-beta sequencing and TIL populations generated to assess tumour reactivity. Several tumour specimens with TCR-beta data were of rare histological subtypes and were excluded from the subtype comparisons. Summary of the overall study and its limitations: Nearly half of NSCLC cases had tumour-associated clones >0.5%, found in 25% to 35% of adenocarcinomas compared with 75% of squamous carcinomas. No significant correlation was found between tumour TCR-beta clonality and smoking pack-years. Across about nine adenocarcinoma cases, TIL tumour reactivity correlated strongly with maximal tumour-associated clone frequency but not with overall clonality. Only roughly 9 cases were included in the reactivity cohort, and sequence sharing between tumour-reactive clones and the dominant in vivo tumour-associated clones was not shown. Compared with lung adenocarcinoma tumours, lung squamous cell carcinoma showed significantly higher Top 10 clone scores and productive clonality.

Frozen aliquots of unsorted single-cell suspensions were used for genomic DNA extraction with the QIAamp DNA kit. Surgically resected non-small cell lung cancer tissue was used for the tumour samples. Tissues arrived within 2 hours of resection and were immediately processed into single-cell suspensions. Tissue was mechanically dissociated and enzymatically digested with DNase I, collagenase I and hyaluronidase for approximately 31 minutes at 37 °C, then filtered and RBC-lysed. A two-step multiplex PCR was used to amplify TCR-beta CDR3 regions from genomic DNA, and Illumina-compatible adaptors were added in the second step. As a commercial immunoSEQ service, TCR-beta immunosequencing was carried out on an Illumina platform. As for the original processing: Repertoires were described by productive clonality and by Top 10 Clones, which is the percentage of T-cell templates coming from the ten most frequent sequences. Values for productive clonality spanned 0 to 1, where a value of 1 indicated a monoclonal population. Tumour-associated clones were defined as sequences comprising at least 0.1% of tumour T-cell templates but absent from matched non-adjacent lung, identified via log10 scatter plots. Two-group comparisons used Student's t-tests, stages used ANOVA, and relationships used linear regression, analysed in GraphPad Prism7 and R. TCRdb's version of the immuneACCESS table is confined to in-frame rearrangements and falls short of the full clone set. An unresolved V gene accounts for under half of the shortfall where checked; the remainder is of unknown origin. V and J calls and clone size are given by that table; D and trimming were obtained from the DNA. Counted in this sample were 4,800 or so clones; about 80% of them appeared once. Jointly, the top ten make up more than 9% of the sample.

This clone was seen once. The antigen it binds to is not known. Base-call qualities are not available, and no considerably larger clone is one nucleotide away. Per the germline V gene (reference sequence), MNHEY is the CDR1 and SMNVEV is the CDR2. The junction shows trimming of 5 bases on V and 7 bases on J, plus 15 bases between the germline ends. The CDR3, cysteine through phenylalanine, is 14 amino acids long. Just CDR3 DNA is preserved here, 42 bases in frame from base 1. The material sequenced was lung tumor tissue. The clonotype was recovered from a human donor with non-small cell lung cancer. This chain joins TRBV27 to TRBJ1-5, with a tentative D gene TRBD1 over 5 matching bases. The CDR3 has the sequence CASSPRPGGQPQHF. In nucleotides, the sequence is TGTGCCAGCAGTCCCCGCCCCGGGGGACAGCCCCAGCATTTT.